A selection of T cell receptor beta chains follows, all from one sample in a study of identical twins. TCRdb recomputed calls from the 5' RACE reads with MiXCR, one row per CDR3 protein. Among about 690,000 distinct CDR3 sequences listed, 5.5% to 6.5% were seen once. Sequences were obtained from naive T cells sorted from blood. All receptors derive from a man aged 18 to 35 in good health. Each CDR3 is given with its conserved first and last residue. D genes are given only for firm matches. Rows may omit the clone size; those that give it use once, few, many or a size class.

v_gene	abundance	j_gene	d_gene	CDR3aa	CDR3nt
TRBV20-1	many	TRBJ2-1	-	CSAREGGNEQFF	TGCAGTGCTAGAGAAGGGGGCAATGAGCAGTTCTTC
TRBV28	-	TRBJ2-3	-	CASSRRQLGLTDTQYF	TGTGCCAGCAGCAGACGACAATTGGGACTCACAGATACGCAGTATTTT
TRBV30	many	TRBJ1-6	-	CAWSPREDSPLHF	TGTGCCTGGAGTCCCAGGGAGGATTCACCCCTCCACTTT
TRBV25-1	few	TRBJ2-1	-	CASRGTSLDEQFF	TGTGCCAGCAGGGGGACCTCCTTGGATGAGCAGTTCTTC
TRBV11-2	few	TRBJ2-1	-	CASSLAGAKDEQFF	TGTGCCAGCAGCTTAGCGGGAGCTAAGGATGAGCAGTTCTTC
TRBV20-1	-	TRBJ2-3	-	CSARDRWFTQYF	TGCAGTGCTAGAGATCGTTGGTTTACGCAGTATTTT
TRBV7-9	-	TRBJ1-1	-	CASSEQVMNTEAFF	TGTGCCAGCAGCGAACAGGTCATGAACACTGAAGCTTTCTTT
TRBV7-6	few	TRBJ2-6	-	CASSLDGLAGANVLTF	TGTGCCAGCAGCTTAGATGGGCTAGCTGGGGCCAACGTCCTGACTTTC
TRBV14	few	TRBJ2-7	-	CASSDRYRSEQYF	TGTGCCAGCTCGGACCGGTACAGGAGTGAGCAGTACTTC
TRBV12-3/TRBV12-4	many	TRBJ1-4	-	CASSRSNWGEKLFF	TGTGCCAGCAGTCGGTCCAACTGGGGTGAAAAACTGTTTTTT
TRBV5-1	-	TRBJ2-1	TRBD2	CASSRIPSGAYNEQFF	TGCGCCAGCAGCCGGATCCCTAGCGGGGCATACAATGAGCAGTTCTTC
TRBV5-1	many	TRBJ2-2	-	CASSLEAGRNTGELFF	TGCGCCAGCAGCTTGGAGGCAGGGCGTAACACCGGGGAGCTGTTTTTT
TRBV7-9	-	TRBJ2-1	TRBD2	CASNPQGLAGGEFF	TGTGCCAGCAACCCCCAGGGACTAGCGGGAGGGGAGTTCTTC
TRBV4-1	many	TRBJ1-4	TRBD1	CASSQVTGGNEKLFF	TGCGCCAGCAGCCAAGTTACAGGGGGCAACGAAAAACTGTTTTTT
TRBV7-8	many	TRBJ2-1	-	CASSFRGYNEQFF	TGTGCCAGCAGTTTCCGGGGCTACAATGAGCAGTTCTTC
TRBV6-1	few	TRBJ2-2	TRBD2	CASRALAGDLTGELFF	TGTGCCAGCAGAGCCCTAGCGGGAGACCTCACCGGGGAGCTGTTTTTT
TRBV29-1	few	TRBJ1-2	-	CSADTTMNYGYTF	TGCAGCGCGGACACAACGATGAACTATGGCTACACCTTC
TRBV7-2	-	TRBJ2-7	-	CASSLEGESSYEQYF	TGTGCCAGCAGCTTGGAAGGAGAAAGCTCCTACGAGCAGTACTTC
TRBV18	many	TRBJ1-1	-	CASSEQANTEAFF	TGTGCCAGCTCAGAGCAAGCTAACACTGAAGCTTTCTTT
TRBV10-3	few	TRBJ2-4	-	CAISSGADPGGQYF	TGTGCCATCAGTAGCGGGGCCGACCCAGGGGGTCAGTACTTC
TRBV5-5	many	TRBJ1-1	-	CASSASPGSITEAFF	TGTGCCAGCAGCGCGAGTCCAGGGAGTATCACTGAAGCTTTCTTT
TRBV12-3/TRBV12-4	many	TRBJ2-7	TRBD1	CASSLADRGYEQYF	TGCGCCAGCAGCTTGGCCGACAGGGGCTACGAGCAGTACTTC
TRBV19	-	TRBJ2-1	TRBD2	CAAGDIINEQFF	TGTGCGGCGGGAGATATTATAAATGAGCAGTTCTTC
TRBV12-3/TRBV12-4	many	TRBJ2-1	TRBD1	CASSPGTGPYEQFF	TGTGCCAGCAGTCCCGGGACAGGGCCCTATGAGCAGTTCTTC